The 11 T cell receptor beta chains reported below all come from one sample, sequenced in a study of control samples from healthy donors and cancer patients. Profiling relied on immunoSEQ multiplex PCR, and the TCRdb table lists in-frame clones only, not all of them. This table has about 110,000 clones, 83% appearing once. Sequencing was done on a sample of blood. These receptors originate from a woman in her forties or fifties in good health.

This rearrangement joins TRBV5-4 to TRBJ2-7, with 11 bases that match TRBD2. V dropped 0 bases and J dropped 5; count of bases not matched to a gene: 7. Germline V gene sequence: CDR1 SGHNT, CDR2 YYREEE (reference sequence). This CDR3 has 16 amino acids. The CDR3 reads CASSLGTSGRNDEQYF. DNA of the CDR3: TGTGCCAGCAGCTTGGGAACTAGCGGGAGAAACGACGAGCAGTACTTC.

This chain links TRBV5-1 with TRBJ2-7; the D is unclear. The CDR3 spans 13 residues. V shed 2 bases and J shed 6 bases, with 12 bases lying between them. CDR1 SGHRS and CDR2 YFSETQ come from the germline V gene. The CDR3 loop is CASSFGTTLEQYF. CDR3 sequence (DNA): TGCGCCAGCAGCTTCGGCACCACCCTCGAGCAGTACTTC.

CDR3 sequence (DNA): TGTGCCAGCAGCCCTATTGGGCCCTATGGCTACACCTTC. It codes for CASSPIGPYGYTF. V is TRBV3-1 (or the pseudogene TRBV3-2) and J is TRBJ1-2; no clear D. The CDR3 runs to 13 residues. The V end was cut by 4 bases, the J end by 4 bases, with 10 bases between. Germline CDR1 reads LGHDT; CDR2 reads YNNKEL (reference sequence).

The chain is built from TRBV13 and TRBJ1-3, with a tentative D call TRBD1 (6 bases). Looked up from germline, CDR1 is PRHDT and CDR2 is FYEKMQ (reference sequence). The CDR3 is made up of 16 amino acids. Deletions cut 0 bases from V and 2 bases from J, with 11 bases between. The CDR3 loop is CASSLGPAGAGNTIYF. CDR3 DNA sequence: TGTGCCAGCAGCTTAGGCCCGGCAGGGGCTGGAAACACCATATATTTT.

V gene TRBV5-1 combines with J gene TRBJ1-2; a weak D match, TRBD1 (5 bases). The CDR3 sequence is 15 residues long. Germline V gives CDR1 SGHRS, CDR2 YFSETQ. Trimming pared 0 bases from V and 6 bases from J, leaving 15 bases between. As DNA, the CDR3 is TGCGCCAGCAGCTTGGCCGCAGGGAGGGGCCATGGCTACACCTTC. It encodes CASSLAAGRGHGYTF.

The chain recombines TRBV2 with TRBJ2-7; D is undetermined. The CDR3 length is 11 residues. Germline V gene lookup returns CDR1 SNHLY and CDR2 FYNNEI. V lost 6 bases, J lost 5 bases, and 8 bases lay in between. CDR3 nucleotides: TGTGCCAGCAGCCCTCTCAACGAGCAGTACTTC. Protein: CASSPLNEQYF. Combining the CDR3 with reference TRBV2 and TRBJ2-7 gives the whole variable domain EPEVTQTPSHQVTQMGQEVILRCVPISNHLYFYWYRQILGQKVEFLVSFYNNEISEKSEIFDDQFSVERPDGSNFTLKIRSTKLEDSAMYFCASSPLNEQYFGPGTRLTVT.

This chain's CDR3 is CASSLTGGQVSTLETQYF. CDR3 in DNA: TGTGCCAGCAGCTTGACAGGGGGCCAGGTCTCGACCCTGGAGACCCAGTACTTC. The chain couples TRBV11-2 to TRBJ2-5; 10 nucleotides line up with TRBD1. Trimming removed 3 bases from V and 5 bases from J; junction bases left unmatched: 15. CDR3 length equals 18 residues. Germline lookup yields CDR1 SGHAT and CDR2 FQNNGV.

V usage is TRBV28 and J usage is TRBJ2-1; 7 nucleotides agree with TRBD2. CDR1 MDHEN and CDR2 SYDVKM come from the germline V gene. This CDR3 is 17 amino acids long. With V trimmed by 8 bases and J by 4 bases, 17 bases remained unmatched. CDR3 protein: CASPGSGISEGYNEQFF. As DNA, the CDR3 is TGTGCCAGCCCGGGAAGCGGGATCTCGGAGGGGTACAATGAGCAGTTCTTC. The complete variable domain, with remaining parts taken from reference TRBV28 and TRBJ2-1, reads DVKVTQSSRYLVKRTGEKVFLECVQDMDHENMFWYRQDPGLGLRLIYFSYDVKMKEKGDIPEGYSVSREKKERFSLILESASTNQTSMYLCASPGSGISEGYNEQFFGPGTRLTVL.

In its sample, this clone was seen once. This chain links TRBV7-9 with TRBJ1-4; 7 bases match TRBD1. The CDR3 loop spans 15 amino acids. Unmatched junction bases numbered 6, after V lost 1 base and J lost 7 bases. From germline, CDR1 is SEHNR and CDR2 FQNEAQ (reference sequence). In DNA, the CDR3 is TGTGCCAGCAGCTTAGATCATAGACAGGGTGAAAAACTGTTTTTT. Protein: CASSLDHRQGEKLFF.

V gene TRBV10-2 combines with J gene TRBJ2-2; 7 bases match TRBD2. The CDR3 runs 14 residues. Per the germline V gene, CDR1 is WSHSY and CDR2 is SAAADI. V was pared by 8 bases and J by 6 bases, with 9 bases of the junction left unmatched. The CDR3 DNA is TGCGCCAGCCGACTTGGCGGACTAGCCGGGGAGCTGTTTTTT. It codes for CASRLGGLAGELFF.

The gene calls are TRBV15 and TRBJ2-4, with D perhaps given as TRBD1 or TRBD2 (6 bases each). Germline V CDR1 and CDR2: LNHNV, YYDKDF (reference sequence). The CDR3 has 16 amino acids. Between the trimmed V and J ends, which lost 0 bases and 6 bases, there was a span of 15 bases. CDR3 bases: TGTGCCACCAGCAGAGAGGGGGGCTCAGGAAGAAACATTCAGTACTTC. This translates into CATSREGGSGRNIQYF.